Following are 4 T cell receptor beta chains from one sample sequenced in a study of T cell changes during pregnancy in multiple sclerosis. Profiling relied on immunoSEQ multiplex PCR, and the TCRdb table lists in-frame clones only, not all of them. The repertoire holds tens of thousands of clones, roughly 89% seen once, with around 8% in the top ten. Material: CD8+ T cells from peripheral blood mononuclear cells, obtained in the first trimester of pregnancy. The source of these receptors is a female donor in good health, enrolled as a control in a pregnancy study.

As concerns this clone: The sample has other DNA sequences that encode this CDR3 too. The chain uses TRBV4-3 and TRBJ2-5, with a possible D match to TRBD1 (5 bases). This CDR3 has 15 amino acids. Germline values: CDR1 LGHNA, CDR2 YSLEER. The V end lost 0 bases, the J end lost 2 bases, and 10 bases lay between the germline ends. The CDR3 region is CASSQDRRGQETQYF. In nucleotides, the CDR3 is TGCGCCAGCAGCCAAGATAGAAGGGGACAAGAGACCCAGTACTTC.

This chain links TRBV12-5 with TRBJ1-1; TRBD1 is a possible D gene (6 bases). CDR3 size: 15 residues. Germline CDR1 is LGHNT and CDR2 is FRNRAP. The V end was cut by 6 bases, the J end by 2 bases, with 16 bases between. CDR3: CASGTQGGGNTEAFF. CDR3 bases: TGTGCTAGTGGAACACAGGGCGGGGGAAACACTGAAGCTTTCTTT.

This chain joins TRBV4-3 and TRBJ2-3; tentatively, D is TRBD2 (6 bases). V gave up 4 bases and J gave up 0 bases, with 14 bases separating them. Per germline, CDR1 LGHNA and CDR2 YSLEER. CDR3 length equals 16 residues. CDR3 nucleotide sequence: TGCGCCAGCAGCCCCAGGGTGGGGACTAGCACAGATACGCAGTATTTT. It encodes CASSPRVGTSTDTQYF.

The gene calls are TRBV7-2 and TRBJ1-2; 7 bases agree with TRBD1. V was clipped by 4 bases and J by 4 bases; unmatched bases: 3. CDR1 is SGHTA, CDR2 FQGNSA, per germline. The CDR3 length is 13 residues. CDR3 residues: CASSSTGSYGYTF. The DNA for the CDR3 is TGTGCCAGCAGCTCGACAGGGAGCTATGGCTACACCTTC.